These 28 T cell receptor beta chains were all obtained from the same sample, sequenced in a study of graft-versus-host responses after intestinal transplantation. Only in-frame clones appear in the TCRdb table, and some are missing; sequencing was by immunoSEQ multiplex PCR. Among approximately 58,000 clones, around 91% were seen once, and the ten largest hold approximately 2.9%. Sequenced material: PBMCs, taken about 120 days after intestinal transplantation. These receptors all come from a human patient who received an intestinal transplant, so some T cells may come from the graft donor.

This chain uses TRBV15 with TRBJ2-1; D unresolved. The germline gives CDR1 LNHNV, CDR2 YYDKDF (reference sequence). The CDR3 has 15 amino acids. Trimming took off 1 base at V and 1 base at J, with 8 bases between the two ends. CDR3 nucleotides: TGTGCCACCAGCAGAGGCCCGGAATCCTACAATGAGCAGTTCTTC. This encodes CATSRGPESYNEQFF.

The gene calls are TRBV27 and TRBJ1-4; D call uncertain. This CDR3 spans 14 amino acids. V gave up 5 bases and J gave up 6 bases, with 13 bases separating them. Germline V gene data show CDR1 as MNHEY and CDR2 as SMNVEV (reference sequence). The CDR3 region is CASSPPGQYEKLFF. The DNA of the CDR3 is TGTGCCAGCAGTCCCCCGGGCCAGTATGAAAAACTGTTTTTT.

In its sample, this clone was seen a few times. The CDR3 region is CASSPEGPTDTQYF. CDR3 in DNA: TGTGCCAGCAGCCCGGAAGGGCCCACAGATACGCAGTATTTT. The rearrangement uses TRBV5-4 and TRBJ2-3; D is undetermined. Germline assignment: CDR1 SGHNT and CDR2 YYREEE (reference sequence). The CDR3 contains 14 residues. V was cut by 4 bases and J by 2 bases, with 11 bases left in between.

The chain is built from TRBV21-1 and TRBJ1-3. TRBV21-1 is a known pseudogene. CDR3 length equals 18 residues. The DNA of the CDR3 is TGTGCCAGCAGCAAATGGGGCGACCCCGGGGCAGCTGGAAACACCATATATTTT. It specifies CASSKWGDPGAAGNTIYF.

The V call is TRBV28, the J call TRBJ2-3; TRBD2 matches at 7 bases. CDR3 length: 17 residues. Looked up from germline, CDR1 is MDHEN and CDR2 is SYDVKM. The V gene end was trimmed by 5 bases and the J gene end by 7 bases; junction bases not matched to a gene: 18. The CDR3 sequence is CASSGDDSGKGKYTQYF. In DNA form, the CDR3 reads TGTGCCAGCAGTGGGGACGACAGCGGGAAGGGCAAATATACGCAGTATTTT.

This chain uses TRBV6-6 with TRBJ2-3; D uncertain. The germline V gene encodes CDR1 MNHNY and CDR2 SVGAGI (reference sequence). V dropped 5 bases and J dropped 5 bases, with 8 bases sitting between them. The CDR3 spans 12 residues. The CDR3 DNA reads TGTGCCAGCAGTGGGGATAGAGATACGCAGTATTTT. Protein: CASSGDRDTQYF.

The chain has TRBV10-2 and TRBJ1-4; D unresolved. Per the germline V gene, CDR1 is WSHSY and CDR2 is SAAADI. This CDR3 has 13 amino acids. Trimming cost V 0 bases and J 7 bases, with 6 bases left between them. The CDR3 loop is CASSESEFEKLFF. The CDR3 bases are TGCGCCAGCAGTGAGTCAGAGTTTGAAAAACTGTTTTTT.

V and J are TRBV30 and TRBJ2-7; D gene ambiguous. The germline gives CDR1 GTSNPN, CDR2 SVGIG (reference sequence). V shed 7 bases and J shed 1 base, with 14 bases lying between them. The CDR3 is made up of 13 amino acids. The CDR3 DNA reads as TGTGCCTACCTTAGGATAGCTTCCTACGAGCAGTACTTC. Protein sequence: CAYLRIASYEQYF.

The chain links TRBV19 to TRBJ1-2, with 8 bases matching TRBD1. Trimming removed 6 bases from V and 3 bases from J; junction bases left unmatched: 3. Looked up from germline, CDR1 is LNHDA and CDR2 is SQIVND (reference sequence). The CDR3 sequence is 13 residues long. CDR3 region: CASSQTGDYGYTF. The CDR3 DNA reads TGTGCCAGTAGCCAGACAGGGGACTATGGCTACACCTTC. The full variable domain, with the rest looked up from reference TRBV19 and TRBJ1-2, is DGGITQSPKYLFRKEGQNVTLSCEQNLNHDAMYWYRQDPGQGLRLIYYSQIVNDFQKGDIAEGYSVSREKKESFPLTVTSAQKNPTAFYLCASSQTGDYGYTFGSGTRLTVV.

The genes are TRBV12-5 and TRBJ1-1; 10 nucleotides align to TRBD1. The CDR3 totals 16 residues. V lost 4 bases, J lost 10 bases, and 15 bases stayed unmatched. Germline V gene sequence: CDR1 LGHNT, CDR2 FRNRAP. For the CDR3, the DNA is TGTGCTAGTGGTTCCGGGACAGGGGACCGAGGTGGCGGAGCTTTCTTT. It specifies CASGSGTGDRGGGAFF.

This chain connects TRBV5-3 to TRBJ2-7; D remains ambiguous. TRBV5-3 is an ORF, with its function uncertain. This CDR3 contains 12 residues. V was cut by 1 base and J by 1 base, with 3 bases left in between. The CDR3 is CARSLRSYEQYF. The CDR3, as DNA: TGTGCCAGAAGCTTGAGATCCTACGAGCAGTACTTC.

The CDR3 loop is CASSKGRQSNTGELFF. CDR3 DNA sequence: TGTGCCAGCAGCAAGGGTCGGCAGAGCAACACCGGGGAGCTGTTTTTT. This rearrangement joins TRBV21-1 to TRBJ2-2. TRBV21-1 is a known pseudogene. The CDR3 sequence is 16 residues long.

The CDR3 nucleotides are TGCGCCAGCATAAAGGGTTATAACACTGAAGCTTTCTTT. Translated: CASIKGYNTEAFF. The V call is TRBV10-1, the J call TRBJ1-1; no definite D call. Trimming took off 7 bases at V and 2 bases at J, with 11 bases between the two ends. CDR1 and CDR2 (germline): WNHNN, SYGVQD (reference sequence). The CDR3 length is 13 residues.

The chain employs TRBV27 and TRBJ2-7; D unresolved. The CDR3 is 14 residues long. V was pared by 7 bases and J by 0 bases, with 13 bases between. The germline V gene encodes CDR1 MNHEY and CDR2 SMNVEV (reference sequence). The CDR3 DNA sequence: TGTGCCAGCACGCCGACGGGTTTCTCCTACGAGCAGTACTTC. It encodes CASTPTGFSYEQYF.

The chain has TRBV11-2 and TRBJ2-7; D perhaps matches TRBD2 (5 bases). Deletions cut 1 base from V and 0 bases from J, with 16 bases between. Germline V CDR1 and CDR2: SGHAT, FQNNGV. The CDR3 has 17 residues. The CDR3 is CASSLGPPGISSYEQYF. CDR3 coding DNA: TGTGCCAGCAGCTTAGGCCCCCCGGGGATTAGCTCCTACGAGCAGTACTTC.

V is TRBV5-4 and J is TRBJ2-4, with no clear D. The V end lost 3 bases, the J end lost 2 bases, and 9 bases lay between the germline ends. Per the germline V gene, CDR1 is SGHNT and CDR2 is YYREEE (reference sequence). This CDR3 spans 14 amino acids. CDR3 coding DNA: TGTGCCAGCAGCTCTCCCCTAACCAAAAACATTCAGTACTTC. It yields the protein CASSSPLTKNIQYF. The whole variable domain, filled in from reference TRBV5-4 and TRBJ2-4, reads ETGVTQSPTHLIKTRGQQVTLRCSSQSGHNTVSWYQQALGQGPQFIFQYYREEENGRGNFPPRFSGLQFPNYSSELNVNALELDDSALYLCASSSPLTKNIQYFGAGTRLSVL.

The gene calls are TRBV28 and TRBJ2-3, with D tentatively TRBD1 or TRBD2 (6 bases each). CDR1 MDHEN and CDR2 SYDVKM come from the germline V gene. The CDR3 contains 14 residues. V was clipped by 7 bases and J by 2 bases, with 13 bases between them. This CDR3 is CASTGASFTDTQYF. The CDR3, as DNA: TGTGCCAGCACGGGGGCTAGCTTCACAGATACGCAGTATTTT.

The J gene is TRBJ2-7, the V gene TRBV7-9; D is ambiguous. Per germline, CDR1 SEHNR and CDR2 FQNEAQ (reference sequence). CDR3 length: 11 residues. The germline V and J ends were trimmed by 4 bases and 7 bases, with 8 bases remaining between them. The CDR3 here is CASSWSGEQYF. CDR3 nucleotides: TGTGCCAGCAGCTGGAGTGGGGAGCAGTACTTC.

J is TRBJ1-5 and V is TRBV6-5; no clear D gene. The CDR3 contains 14 residues. Germline V lookup: CDR1 MNHEY, CDR2 SVGAGI. Trimming took off 5 bases at V and 1 base at J, with 9 bases between the two ends. Here the CDR3 DNA reads TGTGCCAGCAGTCTTGGACCGAGCAATCAGCCCCAGCATTTT. It yields the protein CASSLGPSNQPQHF.

The V gene is TRBV30, the J gene TRBJ1-1; unclear D gene. The CDR3 loop spans 11 amino acids. Trimming cost V 5 bases and J 7 bases, with 11 bases left between them. CDR1 GTSNPN and CDR2 SVGIG come from the germline V gene (reference sequence). CDR3 nucleotide sequence: TGTGCCTGGGGCGGACTTATTGAAGCTTTCTTT. Its protein product is CAWGGLIEAFF.

V is TRBV27 and J is TRBJ2-2; unclear D gene. The CDR3 has 16 residues. Trimming shortened V by 4 bases and J by 3 bases, and 15 bases separated the two germline ends. Germline assignment: CDR1 MNHEY and CDR2 SMNVEV (reference sequence). Here the CDR3 DNA reads TGTGCCAGCAGTTCAGAACTTACGCTCCACACCGGGGAGCTGTTTTTT. This gives the protein CASSSELTLHTGELFF.

The count of this clone is one. The V gene is TRBV2, the J gene TRBJ2-2; D assignment may be TRBD1 or TRBD2 (7 bases each). This CDR3 is 19 amino acids long. V was shortened by 4 bases and J by 1 base, with 22 bases between the two germline ends. Germline V lookup: CDR1 SNHLY, CDR2 FYNNEI. The CDR3 is CASSGQGEGGIWNTGELFF. The CDR3 nucleotides read TGTGCCAGCAGTGGGCAGGGGGAGGGAGGGATATGGAACACCGGGGAGCTGTTTTTT.

A single count supports this clone. The V and J genes are TRBV11-2 and TRBJ2-1; D might be TRBD2 (5 bases). Deletions cut 3 bases from V and 11 bases from J, with 8 bases between. Germline V gives CDR1 SGHAT, CDR2 FQNNGV. The CDR3 totals 11 residues. The CDR3 protein is CASSFGEQQFF. The CDR3 bases are TGTGCCAGCAGCTTTGGGGAGCAGCAGTTCTTC. The full variable domain, rest sourced from reference TRBV11-2 and TRBJ2-1, is EAGVAQSPRYKIIEKRQSVAFWCNPISGHATLYWYQQILGQGPKLLIQFQNNGVVDDSQLPKDRFSAERLKGVDSTLKIQPAKLEDSAVYLCASSFGEQQFFGPGTRLTVL.

The chain joins TRBV2 to TRBJ2-7, with 9 bases that match TRBD1. The CDR3 runs to 14 residues. The junction had 7 bases not matched to a gene; V was cut back by 7 bases and J by 3 bases. In germline, CDR1 is SNHLY, CDR2 FYNNEI. CDR3 amino acids: CASNLDRGVYEQYF. CDR3 in DNA: TGTGCCAGCAACCTGGACAGGGGCGTCTACGAGCAGTACTTC.

The chain combines TRBV6-5 with TRBJ1-5; maybe TRBD1 (5 bases). The CDR3 runs to 15 residues. Trimming pared 0 bases from V and 7 bases from J, leaving 13 bases between. Per the germline V gene, CDR1 is MNHEY and CDR2 is SVGAGI. CDR3 coding DNA: TGTGCCAGCAGTTACTCATGGGGCCCGGGGCAGCCCCAGCATTTT. Protein product: CASSYSWGPGQPQHF.

The V and J genes are TRBV18 and TRBJ2-7; 11 bases match TRBD1. CDR1 is KGHSH, CDR2 LQKENI, per germline. There are 13 residues in the CDR3. Trimming at V came to 6 bases and at J to 3 bases, leaving 1 base not matched to a gene. The CDR3 nucleotides are TGTGCCAGCTCTGGGACAGGGGGCTACGAGCAGTACTTC. Amino acids: CASSGTGGYEQYF.

J is TRBJ1-1 and V is TRBV5-6, with D uncertain. Germline CDR1 is SGHDT and CDR2 is YYEEEE. Between the trimmed V and J ends, which lost 2 bases and 1 base, there was a span of 12 bases. The CDR3 is 15 amino acids. The CDR3 nucleotides read TGTGCCAGCAGCTTTTTTGACACTTGGAACACTGAAGCTTTCTTT. Translation gives CASSFFDTWNTEAFF. The full variable domain, its missing parts supplied by reference TRBV5-6 and TRBJ1-1, is DAGVTQSPTHLIKTRGQQVTLRCSPKSGHDTVSWYQQALGQGPQFIFQYYEEEERQRGNFPDRFSGHQFPNYSSELNVNALLLGDSALYLCASSFFDTWNTEAFFGQGTRLTVV.

The chain couples TRBV27 to TRBJ2-3, with 11 bases identical to TRBD2. CDR3 length: 15 residues. The germline gives CDR1 MNHEY, CDR2 SMNVEV (reference sequence). V was pared by 5 bases and J by 5 bases, with 6 bases of the junction left unmatched. The CDR3 is CASSLAGGFRDTQYF. CDR3 DNA: TGTGCCAGCAGTCTAGCGGGAGGTTTTAGAGATACGCAGTATTTT.